The clone carrying this T cell receptor beta chain has only a few counts. The target antigen is unknown. This CDR3 is built from 16 residues. Per germline, CDR1 MNHEY and CDR2 SMNVEV (reference sequence). V was trimmed by 7 bases and J by 4 bases, leaving 20 bases between them. Expressed TCRB transcripts were sequenced because the isolated RNA had all been reverse transcribed beforehand. Profiled with immunoSEQ multiplex PCR; TCRdb holds only in-frame clones, not every one. The sample lists about 700,000 clones; roughly 13% were seen once. This entry comes from a study of beta chain features in type 1 diabetes. Study in general: No age, gender or cell yield differences were seen between patients and healthy donors.

Study observations and caveats: Because the template was cDNA, high-expressing cells might be over-represented. Researchers report that Type 1 diabetes patients had moderately but significantly shorter TCRB CDR3s across all four CD4+ subsets.

The clonotype was recovered from a young man with type 1 diabetes. The chain has TRBV27 and TRBJ1-5; TRBD1 might be the D (6 bases). Source material: naive CD4+ T cells from blood. The CDR3 region has the DNA TGTGCCAGCACCCCCCTGGGGGCAGGACTGAATCAGCCCCAGCATTTT. Amino acid sequence: CASTPLGAGLNQPQHF.